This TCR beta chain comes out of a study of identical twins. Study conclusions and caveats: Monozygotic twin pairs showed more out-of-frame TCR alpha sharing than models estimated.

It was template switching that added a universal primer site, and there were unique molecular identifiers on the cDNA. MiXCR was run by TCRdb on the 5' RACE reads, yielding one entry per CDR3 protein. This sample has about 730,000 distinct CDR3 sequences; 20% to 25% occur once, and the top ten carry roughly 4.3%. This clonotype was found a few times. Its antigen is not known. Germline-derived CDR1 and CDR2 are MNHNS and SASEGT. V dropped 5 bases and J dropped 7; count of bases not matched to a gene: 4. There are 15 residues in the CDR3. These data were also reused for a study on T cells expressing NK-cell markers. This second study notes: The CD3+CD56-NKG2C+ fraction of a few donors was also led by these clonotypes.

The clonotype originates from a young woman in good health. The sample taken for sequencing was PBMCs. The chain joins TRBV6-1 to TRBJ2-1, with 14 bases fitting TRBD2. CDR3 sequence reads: CASSRTSGGQNEQFF. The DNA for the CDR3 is TGTGCCAGCAGTCGGACTAGCGGGGGGCAGAATGAGCAGTTCTTC.